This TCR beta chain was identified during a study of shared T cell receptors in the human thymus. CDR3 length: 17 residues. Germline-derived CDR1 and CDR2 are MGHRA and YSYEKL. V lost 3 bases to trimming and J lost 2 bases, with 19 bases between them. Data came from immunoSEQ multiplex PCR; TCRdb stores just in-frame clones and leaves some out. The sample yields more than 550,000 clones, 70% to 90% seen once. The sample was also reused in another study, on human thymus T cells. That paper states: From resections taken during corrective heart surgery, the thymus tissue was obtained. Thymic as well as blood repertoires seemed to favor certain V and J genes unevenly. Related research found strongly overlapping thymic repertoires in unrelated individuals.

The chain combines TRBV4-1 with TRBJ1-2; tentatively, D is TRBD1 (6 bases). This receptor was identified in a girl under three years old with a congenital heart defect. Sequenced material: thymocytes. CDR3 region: CASSHTRRGGSNYGYTF. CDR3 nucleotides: TGCGCCAGCAGCCACACACGTCGGGGGGGCTCAAACTATGGCTACACCTTC.